The rows below give T cell receptor beta chains drawn from one sample of a study of blood T cell repertoires in COVID-19. This table comes from immunoSEQ multiplex PCR, and its TCRdb copy is limited to in-frame clones, with some not included. The repertoire holds roughly 150,000 clones, with approximately 92% as singletons. The sample comprised peripheral blood. Every receptor here comes from a middle-aged woman with acute or convalescent COVID-19. CDR3s include the opening cysteine and the closing phenylalanine or tryptophan. D genes are given only for firm matches. Clone size, where shown, is once, few, many, or a class for clones that have expanded.

j_gene	abundance	v_gene	d_gene	CDR3aa	CDR3nt
TRBJ2-1	.	TRBV29-1	.	CSVEDFFPSKMAGEQFF	TGCAGCGTTGAAGATTTTTTCCCGAGTAAAATGGCGGGTGAGCAGTTCTTC
TRBJ2-1	.	TRBV27	.	CASSLLVVGEQFF	TGTGCCAGCAGTTTATTGGTCGTCGGTGAGCAGTTCTTC
TRBJ1-2	.	TRBV6-5	.	CASSRTGESGYTF	TGTGCCAGCAGCCGAACCGGGGAGAGTGGCTACACCTTC
TRBJ2-3	.	TRBV11-3	TRBD2	CASSQLADTDTQYF	TGTGCCAGCAGCCAACTAGCGGACACAGATACGCAGTATTTT
TRBJ1-5	.	TRBV19	TRBD1	CASSMGQVNQPQHF	TGTGCCAGTAGTATGGGACAGGTAAATCAGCCCCAGCATTTT
TRBJ2-7	.	TRBV5-1	TRBD2	CASGGGSSYEQYF	TGCGCCAGCGGCGGGGGAAGCTCCTACGAGCAGTACTTC
TRBJ2-7	once	TRBV10-3	.	CAISDNNYEQYF	TGTGCCATCAGTGATAATAACTACGAGCAGTACTTC
TRBJ1-5	few	TRBV19	.	CASSIDSGVRAQHF	TGTGCCAGTAGTATAGATTCAGGTGTGAGGGCCCAGCATTTT
TRBJ1-5	.	TRBV19	.	CASSIVPAGSNQPQHF	TGTGCCAGTAGTATAGTCCCCGCCGGGAGCAATCAGCCCCAGCATTTT
TRBJ1-1	.	TRBV27	TRBD1	CASSLKTGITEAFF	TGTGCCAGCAGCCTGAAGACAGGGATTACTGAAGCTTTCTTT
TRBJ2-2	.	TRBV24-1	.	CATKTAGNTGELFF	TGTGCCACCAAGACAGCGGGGAACACCGGGGAGCTGTTTTTT
TRBJ2-2	.	TRBV19	.	CASSSGELFF	TGTGCCAGTTCGTCCGGGGAGCTGTTTTTT
TRBJ1-3	few	TRBV6-1	TRBD1	CASSVGTAYSGNTIYF	TGTGCCAGCAGTGTTGGGACAGCGTACTCTGGAAACACCATATATTTT
TRBJ2-7	.	TRBV18	.	CASSPDRSYEQYF	TGTGCCAGCTCACCTGACAGGTCCTACGAGCAGTACTTC
TRBJ2-2	.	TRBV15	.	CATSRDFQGSGGELFF	TGTGCCACCAGCAGAGATTTCCAGGGGAGCGGCGGGGAGCTGTTTTTT
TRBJ1-2	.	TRBV3-1/TRBV3-2	TRBD1	CASSPITGADYGYTF	TGTGCCAGCAGCCCAATCACAGGGGCCGACTATGGCTACACCTTC
TRBJ1-2	few	TRBV28	.	CASKEERDGYTF	TGTGCCAGCAAAGAAGAGAGGGATGGCTACACCTTC
TRBJ2-1	.	TRBV30	.	CAWSLALEQFF	TGTGCCTGGAGCCTTGCACTTGAGCAGTTCTTC
TRBJ2-2	.	TRBV5-6	.	CASSLQLQGTGELFF	TGTGCCAGCAGCTTACAACTACAGGGCACCGGGGAGCTGTTTTTT
TRBJ2-2	.	TRBV30	.	CAWSPVNTGELFF	TGTGCCTGGAGCCCGGTGAACACCGGGGAGCTGTTTTTT
TRBJ2-1	.	TRBV19	TRBD1	CASSIGPGQGAGYNEQFF	TGTGCCAGTAGTATTGGGCCGGGACAGGGGGCCGGATACAATGAGCAGTTCTTC
TRBJ1-1	.	TRBV19	.	CATQGSPTNTEAFF	TGTGCCACCCAGGGGTCTCCAACGAACACTGAAGCTTTCTTT
TRBJ2-2	.	TRBV27	TRBD2	CASRPYGLAGNTGELFF	TGTGCCAGCAGACCATACGGACTAGCGGGGAACACCGGGGAGCTGTTTTTT
TRBJ2-2	.	TRBV27	TRBD1	CASRQDRGVFENTGELFF	TGTGCCAGCAGACAGGACAGGGGAGTTTTTGAGAACACCGGGGAGCTGTTTTTT
TRBJ1-1	.	TRBV19	TRBD1	CASTIGGTGGGTEAFF	TGTGCCAGTACCATAGGCGGGACAGGGGGCGGCACTGAAGCTTTCTTT
TRBJ1-5	.	TRBV3-1/TRBV3-2	.	CASSQGEGYQPQHF	TGTGCCAGCAGCCAAGGGGAGGGTTATCAGCCCCAGCATTTT
TRBJ2-3	.	TRBV24-1	.	CATSAGGEDTQYF	TGTGCCACCAGTGCGGGGGGCGAAGATACGCAGTATTTT
TRBJ2-1	once	TRBV12-5	TRBD2	CASGLAPSGPYNEQFF	TGTGCTAGTGGTTTGGCCCCTAGCGGACCCTACAATGAGCAGTTCTTC
TRBJ2-1	.	TRBV29-1	.	CSVGRVSRLTGTYNEQFF	TGCAGCGTTGGCAGGGTCTCGAGACTCACTGGCACCTACAATGAGCAGTTCTTC
TRBJ2-1	once	TRBV28	TRBD2	CASGLAGGLNEQFF	TGTGCCAGCGGACTAGCGGGAGGTTTAAATGAGCAGTTCTTC
TRBJ2-1	.	TRBV19	TRBD2	CASSIPRASGRDNEQFF	TGTGCCAGTAGTATACCTAGGGCTAGCGGGAGGGACAATGAGCAGTTCTTC
TRBJ1-6	.	TRBV6-1	.	CASSDMRNSPLHF	TGTGCCAGCAGTGACATGAGAAATTCACCCCTCCACTTT
TRBJ2-2	.	TRBV10-3	TRBD2	CAISDLGLAENTGELFF	TGTGCCATCAGCGACCTTGGACTAGCGGAGAACACCGGGGAGCTGTTTTTT
TRBJ2-6	.	TRBV29-1	TRBD2	CSAPTSGATGANVLTF	TGCAGCGCTCCCACTAGCGGGGCAACTGGGGCCAACGTCCTGACTTTC
TRBJ1-4	.	TRBV6-5	TRBD1	CASSYRPGQGLKLFF	TGTGCCAGCAGTTACCGACCGGGACAGGGCCTCAAACTGTTTTTT
TRBJ2-7	few	TRBV28	TRBD2	CASAQGAQGLAGYEQYF	TGTGCCAGCGCACAGGGGGCGCAAGGACTAGCGGGTTACGAGCAGTACTTC
TRBJ1-1	.	TRBV5-1	TRBD1	CASSPLTGGFDTEAFF	TGCGCCAGCAGCCCCCTGACAGGGGGCTTCGACACTGAAGCTTTCTTT
TRBJ2-1	.	TRBV10-2	TRBD2	CATLPPLGLAGESSYNEQFF	TGCGCCACCCTTCCCCCCCTCGGACTAGCGGGGGAGAGCTCCTACAATGAGCAGTTCTTC
TRBJ2-1	once	TRBV19	TRBD2	CATAARTSAYNEQFF	TGTGCCACAGCAGCACGGACTAGCGCCTACAATGAGCAGTTCTTC
TRBJ2-3	.	TRBV2	TRBD1	CASSTQGALTDTQYF	TGTGCCAGCAGCACCCAGGGGGCCCTCACAGATACGCAGTATTTT
TRBJ2-3	medium-sized	TRBV28	TRBD2	CASSGLAGSDTQYF	TGTGCCAGCAGTGGACTAGCGGGTTCAGATACGCAGTATTTT
TRBJ1-5	.	TRBV18	.	CASSGQNSNQPQHF	TGTGCCAGCTCAGGACAGAATAGCAATCAGCCCCAGCATTTT
TRBJ1-2	once	TRBV2	TRBD1	CASSTYGQGFSGYTF	TGTGCCAGCAGTACATACGGACAGGGATTTTCTGGCTACACCTTC
TRBJ1-1	.	TRBV6-5	.	CASRAISMNTEAFF	TGTGCCAGCAGAGCTATTTCGATGAACACTGAAGCTTTCTTT
TRBJ2-1	.	TRBV27	TRBD2	CASSLLGLGEGYNEQFF	TGTGCCAGCAGTTTATTAGGGCTGGGGGAGGGTTACAATGAGCAGTTCTTC
TRBJ2-7	.	TRBV4-2	TRBD2	CASSPGPSASGTYEQYF	TGTGCCAGCAGCCCTGGACCTTCGGCTAGCGGGACCTACGAGCAGTACTTC